This TCR beta chain comes out of a study of T cells after yellow fever vaccination (dated by TCRdb to about 2019). Background for the entire study: Libraries from fractions with low cell numbers were prepared with the SMART-Seq v4 Ultra Low Input RNA kit. To track T-cell clones before and after primary and booster YFV17D yellow fever vaccination, bulk TCR alpha and beta repertoires were sequenced longitudinally. Two healthy male donors, one aged 18 to 30 and one aged 30 to 40 years, made up the cohort. Blood was drawn at multiple timepoints before and after primary and secondary immunization, with bulk PBMC replicates and cell subsets isolated. The study at large found these results: Because only a couple of donors were included in the study, the extent to which the findings can be generalized is limited. FACS-sorted repertoires could contain abundant contaminating clonotypes from the bulk population, so computational filtering was required. The secondary T-cell response was weaker than the primary response but faster, peaking on day 5 instead of day 15. Most clones expanded after primary vaccination (almost 97% of CD4 and 88% of CD8) were re-detected after the booster, suggesting that broad memory maintenance occurred. A small fraction of clonotypes appeared in both the CD4 and CD8 compartments, likely as a result of convergent recombination.

Explained via the paper, the treatment or condition label denotes: live attenuated yellow fever vaccine strain. At every blood-draw timepoint, two biological replicates of bulk PBMCs were collected. A standard Ficoll-Paque protocol was used to isolate PBMCs from peripheral blood. RNA was extracted with TriZol from bulk PBMCs, CD4 and CD8 fractions, and dextramer-positive and dextramer-negative fractions. The germline V end is reduced by 1 base and the J end by 0 bases; junction bases left unmatched: 0. CDR1 and CDR2 were assigned from the germline V gene (reference sequence) as LGHDT and YNNKEL. The CDR3 goes from the cysteine to the phenylalanine over 15 residues. Only the CDR3 region is kept as DNA, spanning 45 bases read in frame from base 1. A note on this clonotype: There is no known antigen for this receptor. Per-nucleotide qualities are absent, and no much larger clonotype sits a single base away.

Sequencing used an Illumina NovaSeq 6000. TCR cDNA was synthesized by 5'RACE template switching, which introduced a universal primer site and unique molecular identifiers. Priming of cDNA synthesis was performed from both the TCR alpha and TCR beta constant segments. Two PCR steps were used to amplify libraries, with sample barcodes and sequencing adapters being added in the second step. Sequencing of libraries was done on Illumina HiSeq 2500 (2x100 bp) or NovaSeq (2x150 bp). The published analysis was carried out like this. MIGEC was used to demultiplex reads and collapse the reads into UMI consensus sequences, and MiXCR was used for V(D)J alignment. Clonotypes responding to the vaccine were identified with edgeR on replicate PBMC samples, with the criteria of FDR below 0.01 and a log2 fold change above 5 up to day 15. Bulk clonotypes were assigned CD4 or CD8 identity according to which sequenced CD4 or CD8 repertoire held them at higher abundance. TCRdb trimmed public reads at Q25 via fastp, called clones via MiXCR and kept in-frame beta chains. Each entry merges the rows of one CDR3 protein and shows their most common DNA and genes. The V and J calls, along with clone size, are taken from TCRdb and not from the paper's own processing. This sample gives 300,000 to 400,000 distinct CDR3 sequences in total; about 4% of them show up just once. The top ten clones comprise more than 20% of the sample.

The chain links TRBV3-1 with TRBJ2-1, and 7 junction bases match TRBD2. This receptor was identified in a man aged 18 to 29 who received the YFV17D yellow fever vaccine. Sample: PBMCs, taken 5 days after the yellow fever booster vaccination. The CDR3 protein is CASSQGGGSYNEQFF. In nucleotides, the sequence is TGTGCCAGCAGCCAAGGCGGGGGCTCCTACAATGAGCAGTTCTTC.